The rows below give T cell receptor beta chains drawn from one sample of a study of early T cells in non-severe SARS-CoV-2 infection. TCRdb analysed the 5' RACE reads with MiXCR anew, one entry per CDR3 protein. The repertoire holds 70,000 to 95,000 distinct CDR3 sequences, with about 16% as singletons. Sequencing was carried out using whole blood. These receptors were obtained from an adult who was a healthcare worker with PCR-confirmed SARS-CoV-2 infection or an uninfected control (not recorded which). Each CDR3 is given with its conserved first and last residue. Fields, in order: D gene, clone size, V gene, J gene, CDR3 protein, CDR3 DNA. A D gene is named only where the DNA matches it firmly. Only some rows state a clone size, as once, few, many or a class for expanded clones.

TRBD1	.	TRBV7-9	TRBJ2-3	CASRRQGSTDTQYF	TGTGCCAGCAGACGACAGGGGAGCACAGATACGCAGTATTTT
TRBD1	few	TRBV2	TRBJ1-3	CASSVDTGGGNTIYF	TGTGCCAGCAGCGTCGATACAGGGGGAGGAAACACCATATATTTT
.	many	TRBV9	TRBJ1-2	CASSVALQVDGYTF	TGTGCCAGCAGCGTAGCCCTCCAGGTTGACGGCTACACCTTC
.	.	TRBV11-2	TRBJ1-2	CASGVTGSFYGYTF	TGTGCCAGCGGCGTCACAGGGAGTTTTTATGGCTACACCTTC
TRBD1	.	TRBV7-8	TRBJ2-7	CASSRIGTGPYEQYF	TGTGCCAGCAGCCGGATCGGGACAGGACCTTACGAGCAGTACTTC
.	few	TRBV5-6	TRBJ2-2	CASSFSELGELFF	TGTGCCAGCAGCTTCTCCGAGCTGGGGGAGCTGTTTTTT
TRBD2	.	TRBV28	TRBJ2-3	CASSRLAGGPSDTQYF	TGTGCCAGCAGTCGACTAGCGGGGGGGCCCTCAGATACGCAGTATTTT
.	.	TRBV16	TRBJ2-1	CASSPTKGSNEQFF	TGTGCCAGCAGCCCCACCAAGGGAAGTAATGAGCAGTTCTTC
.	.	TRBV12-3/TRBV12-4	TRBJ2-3	CASSKDQGGTQYF	TGTGCCAGCAGCAAGGACCAGGGGGGTACGCAGTATTTT
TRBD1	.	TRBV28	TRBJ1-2	CASSLSRRGQDYGYTF	TGTGCCAGCAGTTTATCCCGCAGGGGGCAGGACTATGGCTACACCTTC
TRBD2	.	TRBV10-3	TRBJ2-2	CATDTRGGNTGELFF	TGTGCCACCGATACCCGCGGGGGGAACACCGGGGAGCTGTTTTTT
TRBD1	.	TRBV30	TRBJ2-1	CAWTGRGLSNEQFF	TGTGCCTGGACAGGCAGGGGGCTAAGCAATGAGCAGTTCTTC
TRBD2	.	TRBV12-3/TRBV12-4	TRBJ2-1	CASSFWTSLPYNEQFF	TGTGCCAGCAGTTTCTGGACTAGCTTGCCCTACAATGAGCAGTTCTTC
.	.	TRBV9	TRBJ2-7	CASSVAEAVYEQYF	TGTGCCAGCAGCGTAGCTGAGGCGGTCTACGAGCAGTACTTC
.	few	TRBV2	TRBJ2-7	CASSDIWGAPYEQYF	TGTGCCAGCAGTGATATCTGGGGGGCCCCCTACGAGCAGTACTTC
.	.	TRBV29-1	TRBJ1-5	CSVVAGSNQPQHF	TGCAGCGTTGTAGCAGGGAGCAATCAGCCCCAGCATTTT
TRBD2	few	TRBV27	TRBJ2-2	CASRWEGTTGELFF	TGTGCCAGCAGATGGGAGGGTACCACCGGGGAGCTGTTTTTT
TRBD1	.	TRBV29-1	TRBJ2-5	CSVWAGGETQYF	TGCAGCGTTTGGGCAGGGGGAGAGACCCAGTACTTC
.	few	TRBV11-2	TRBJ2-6	CASSLEVAGSSGANVLTF	TGTGCCAGCAGCTTAGAAGTGGCCGGGAGCTCTGGGGCCAACGTCCTGACTTTC
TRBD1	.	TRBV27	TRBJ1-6	CASSPTGQVRYSPLHF	TGTGCCAGCAGTCCAACCGGACAGGTTCGCTATTCACCCCTCCACTTT